This TCR beta chain derives from a study of blood T cell repertoires in COVID-19. For the study at large: The study drew acute and convalescent COVID-19 samples from the United States, Italy and Spain.

Assay used: immunoSEQ multiplex PCR; TCRdb lists only in-frame clones, some missing. The sample gives 300,000 to 400,000 clones, more than 80% of which show up once; around 1% is in the top ten. All recovered Cohort 3 donors got two negative PCRs, got clearance, or saw symptom resolution. This clone has more than one count but fewer than ten. Other nucleotide sequences from this sample produce the same CDR3. Germline V CDR1 and CDR2: KGHSH, LQKENI. The length of the CDR3 is 13 residues. V was pared by 3 bases and J by 3 bases, with 1 base of the junction left unmatched. The sequenced sample consisted of PBMCs or T cells enriched from blood (not recorded which). The chain is built from TRBV18 and TRBJ1-1; TRBD1 matches at 7 bases. This receptor was taken from a man aged 18-30 years who had recovered from COVID-19. The CDR3 region is CASSPQGDTEAFF. In DNA, the CDR3 is TGTGCCAGCTCACCGCAGGGGGACACTGAAGCTTTCTTT.